The TCR beta chain described here comes from a study of human T cells and chemical hapten exposure. Overall study: Sensitization was performed using 2% DPC on a roughly 2 cm by roughly 2 cm upper inner arm skin site. Overall study results and limits: Relative to control repertoires, expanded TCRs gave rise to significantly more large CDR3 similarity clusters. Sensitization with DPC brought no change to TCRs above 1 in 1000 in frequency.

A remark on this clonotype: The antigen is not known.

TCRdb fed the RACE reads into MiXCR, producing one record per CDR3 protein. The sample holds roughly 160,000 distinct CDR3 sequences; approximately 14% are singletons and the top ten take less than 2%. Unmatched junction bases numbered 13, after V lost 8 bases and J lost 9 bases. From germline, CDR1 is LGHNA and CDR2 YNFKEQ. CDR3 length: 15 residues. Time point indicated: patch test 1, 2 weeks after DPC sensitization. Specified treatment: therapeutic diphenylcyclopropenone sensitization with weekly scalp DPC. Blood draws came before every patch-test application. This rearrangement joins TRBV4-2 to TRBJ1-5; 10 bases align to TRBD1. The specimen comprised whole blood, sampled in connection with sensitization to the hapten diphenylcyclopropenone (DPC). The sequence came from a woman younger than 45 with alopecia areata. Some clones in this sample may be carry-over from other donors' samples. The CDR3 reads CASGSPGQGFRPQHF. CDR3 nucleotide sequence: TGTGCCAGCGGATCCCCGGGACAGGGGTTTCGGCCCCAGCATTTT.